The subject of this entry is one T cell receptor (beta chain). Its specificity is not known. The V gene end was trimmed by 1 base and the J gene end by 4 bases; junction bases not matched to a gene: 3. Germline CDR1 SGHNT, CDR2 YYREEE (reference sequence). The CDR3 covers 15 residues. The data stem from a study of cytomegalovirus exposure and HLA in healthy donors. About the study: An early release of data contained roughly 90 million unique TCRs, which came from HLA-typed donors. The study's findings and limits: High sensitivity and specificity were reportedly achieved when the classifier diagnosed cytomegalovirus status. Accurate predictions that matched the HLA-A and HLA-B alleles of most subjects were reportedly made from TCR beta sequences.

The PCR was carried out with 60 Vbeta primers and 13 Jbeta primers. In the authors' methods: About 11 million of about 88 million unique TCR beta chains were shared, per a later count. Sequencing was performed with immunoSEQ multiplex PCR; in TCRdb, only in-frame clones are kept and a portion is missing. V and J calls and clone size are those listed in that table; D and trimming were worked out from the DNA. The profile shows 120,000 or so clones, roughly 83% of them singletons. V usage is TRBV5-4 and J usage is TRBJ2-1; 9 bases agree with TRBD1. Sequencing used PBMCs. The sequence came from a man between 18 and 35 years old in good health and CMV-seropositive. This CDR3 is CASSLFGQGYNEQFF. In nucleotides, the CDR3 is TGTGCCAGCAGCTTGTTCGGACAGGGGTACAATGAGCAGTTCTTC.